The T cell receptor beta chain described here comes from a study of identical twins (dated by TCRdb to the mid-2010s). For the wider study: To test whether fetal clonotypes persist, this study deep-sequenced TCR alpha and beta repertoires from monozygotic twins, from unrelated adults of various ages, and from cord blood. To rule out contamination, the twin experiments were replicated at different times with different library preparation protocols.

Broader findings and caveats from the paper: Because the same donors could not be followed over many years, conclusions were based on cross-sectional statistical analysis. Compared with coincidental sharing between unrelated individuals, out-of-frame TCR alpha sequences shared between twins had an excess of sequences with low generation probability. The excess sharing between twins in beta out-of-frame sequences was weaker because fewer shared sequences reduced the signal-to-noise ratio. Zero-insertion analyses could be partly confounded by invariant T cells such as MAIT and iNKT, although diverse VJ usage argued against such confounding for most clonotypes. In monozygotic twins, recombination models systematically underestimated out-of-frame TCR alpha sharing, but the models matched the sharing seen between unrelated individuals. Abundant cord blood beta clonotypes carried fewer insertions; young adult naive repertoires showed a weaker similar trend, while memory repertoires showed none.

The receptor library was made with 5' RACE. The sequencer listed for this sample is Illumina HiSeq 2000. Template switching introduced a universal primer binding site; the final cDNA contained a unique molecular identifier, enabling accurate counting of TCR cDNA molecules. Specific primers in the conserved constant-segment region were used to synthesize first-strand cDNA for TCR alpha and beta chains. To control for contamination, each cDNA library was double barcoded with a SMART-Mk sample barcode plus Illumina barcodes. TruSeq adapter sequences, together with Illumina sample barcodes, were added in two successive PCR steps. Sequencing of the TCR alpha and beta cDNA libraries was done on the Illumina HiSeq platform using custom primers. In the original analysis: MiGEC was used to process raw reads and extract unique molecular identifiers, and MiXCR was used to find CDR3 positions. For each individual, recombination models were inferred using an EM algorithm with the repgenHMM and IGoR tools. Shared clonotypes were analyzed with the tcR package in R, and sharing was normalized by the product of cloneset sizes. Out-of-frame nonproductive sequences were analyzed to study raw recombination free of thymic and clonal selection effects. The public reads were quality trimmed at Q25 with fastp and then assembled into clones with MiXCR by TCRdb, keeping productive beta chains. Merged by CDR3 protein, the rows form single entries marked with the most common genes and DNA. The V and J calls and clone size come from TCRdb's table, not from the authors' own analysis. Counted in this sample were more than 600,000 distinct CDR3 sequences; 15% to 20% of them appeared once. In total, the top ten clones hold about an eighth of the sample.

Every donor in the study was a healthy Caucasian. The twin cohort consisted of three pairs of female monozygotic twins, all aged about 18 to 29 years. Peripheral blood mononuclear cells were used as the source from which RNA for TCR libraries was isolated. The CDR1 and CDR2 encoded by the germline V gene are MNHNS and SASEGT. Including the terminal cysteine and phenylalanine, the CDR3 comprises 14 residues. Of all the DNA, just the CDR3 is kept, 42 bases in frame from base 1. Trimming at the junction amounts to 7 bases on V and 5 bases on J, and the germline ends lie 12 bases apart. In this sample, this clonotype turned up a few times. No cognate antigen has been identified for it. No base quality values were provided; no much bigger clone lies one nucleotide off. The sample was also linked to a second study, of T cells expressing NK-cell markers. As that second paper reports: In sorted CD3+CD56+NKG2C+, CD3+CD56+NKG2C- and CD3+CD56-NKG2C+ T-cell subsets from about eight donors, TCR beta-chain repertoires were profiled. Of the eight sequenced donors, seven were found to be HCMV-seropositive and one was found to be HCMV-seronegative. In several experiments an anti-gammadeltaTCR antibody was added to restrict sorting to alphabetaTCR-expressing T cells. In about 6 donors, the dominant CD3+CD56+NKG2C+ clonotypes were found to rank among the top 10 CD8+ clonotypes and to make up about 1.0-7.5% of CD8+ T cells. Those dominant clonotypes were again the most abundant among CD3+CD56-NKG2C+ cells in a few donors, at about 25-65%. Whether the expanded NKG2C-expressing T cell clones were specific for HCMV antigens remained unclear. The eight sequenced donors were randomly selected healthy volunteers, three men and five women. HCMV serostatus was determined by detecting HCMV-specific IgG in serum with a commercial ELISA kit. For more than five donors, bulk peripheral blood T-cell repertoires were additionally sequenced from unsorted PBMC. Reads were demultiplexed and grouped by UMI with MIGEC, and clonotypes were assembled and quantified with MiTCR. To exclude erroneous sequences, any TCR cDNA sequence not supported by at least two reads was discarded. The tcR package was used for downstream repertoire analysis, with clonotypes matched between fractions based on CDR3 nucleotide sequence plus V segment. VDJmatch was used to annotate antigen specificity against VDJdb, with one amino acid substitution allowed in CDR3.

Source material: PBMCs. The TCR originated in a woman younger than 35 in good health. Recombination linked TRBV6-1 to TRBJ1-6, with TRBD1 as a weak D call on 5 bases. The nucleotide sequence reads TGTGCCAGCAAGAGGGACGGACATAATTCACCCCTCCACTTT. It specifies CASKRDGHNSPLHF.